This record concerns one T cell receptor beta chain sequence. Its cognate antigen has yet to be identified. There are no base qualities to consult, and no much larger clone falls within one base. The immunoSEQ Assay, a bias-controlled multiplex PCR, was used to amplify TCRbeta CDR3 regions from genomic DNA. On the authors' methods: Nucleated cell counts per sample were estimated from amplification of reference gene primers within the assay. To quantify the absolute abundance of each unique TCRbeta CDR3 rearrangement, sequence reads were collapsed and filtered. Productive Simpson clonality was computed per sample as the square root of Simpson's diversity index over productive rearrangements. What TCRdb holds here is the immuneACCESS table cut down to in-frame rearrangements. Part of the clones is not present; checked against another copy, under half of the missing clones reflect an unresolved V gene, and the others are unexplained. The DNA gave D and trimming, while V, J and clone size come from that table. This sample has around 25,000 clones in its table, and approximately 83% of those were observed once. Of the sample, 25% is held by the ten largest clones.

At the junction V is shortened by 2 bases and J by 8 bases; bases outside the gene matches: 11. Counted from cysteine to phenylalanine, this CDR3 has 15 amino acids. The only DNA kept is the CDR3, 45 bases in frame from the first base. The germline V gene sets CDR1 to SGHTA and CDR2 to FQGTGA. This sample is part of a study of blood T cell repertoires in COVID-19 (dated by TCRdb to 2020 to 2021). For context, the study as a whole: Samples covering the acute and convalescent phases of COVID-19 were provided by collaborators in the United States, Italy and Spain. Sample metadata almost always included a de-identified subject ID, COVID-19 status, age in years and sex. The material from the prospective study consisted of cDNA or gDNA derived from T cells, B-cell-depleted T cells, or PBMCs. The samples were drawn from two sources: the first 160 participants of the ongoing ImmuneRACE study, and over 1,000 subjects contributed by 6 global collaborators. The repertoires were released in a freely available public database meant as a resource for research on the immune response to SARS-CoV-2. Deeply sampled blood TCRbeta repertoires from subjects exposed to, actively infected with, or recovered from COVID-19 were included in the dataset. Where available, HLA class I and class II types were obtained from metadata supplied by the sample provider rather than from assay-based typing.

Broad study findings and their caveats: The amount of clinical and demographic metadata varied by source and participant and was provided uncurated.

Collaborating institutions collected whole blood in K2EDTA tubes following their own protocols. For TCRbeta analysis, collaborators shipped samples in one of three forms: frozen whole blood, isolated PBMCs, or DNA extracted from either of those sample types. The TCR comes from a man aged 70 or older with active COVID-19. The V and J segments used are TRBV7-3 and TRBJ1-2, and 7 junction bases match TRBD1. The source material was peripheral blood. The CDR3 protein sequence reads: CASSLSGDSILGYTF. The DNA sequence is as follows: TGTGCCAGCAGCTTATCAGGGGACAGCATTTTAGGCTACACCTTC.